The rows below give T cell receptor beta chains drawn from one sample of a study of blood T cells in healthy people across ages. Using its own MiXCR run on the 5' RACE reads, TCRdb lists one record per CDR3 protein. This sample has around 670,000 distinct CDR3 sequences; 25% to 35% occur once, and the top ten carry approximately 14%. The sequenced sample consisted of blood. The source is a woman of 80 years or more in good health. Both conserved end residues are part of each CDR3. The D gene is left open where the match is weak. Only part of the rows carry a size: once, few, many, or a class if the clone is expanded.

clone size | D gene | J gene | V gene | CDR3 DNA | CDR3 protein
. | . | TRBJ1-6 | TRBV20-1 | TGCAGTGCTAGGACAAAGGAGGTCAGTGGTGGTTCACCCCTCCACTTT | CSARTKEVSGGSPLHF
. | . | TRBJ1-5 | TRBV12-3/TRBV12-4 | TGTGCCAGCAGCCGCGGAGTGGGCAATCAGCCCCAGCATTTT | CASSRGVGNQPQHF
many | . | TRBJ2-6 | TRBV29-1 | TGCAGCGTTGAAGCCCGGCCCGGCAGTCGCTCTGGGGCCAACGTCCTGACTTTC | CSVEARPGSRSGANVLTF
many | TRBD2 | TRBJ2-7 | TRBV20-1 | TGCAGTGCTTTTCCGGAGAGGGTAGCGGGGGGGGCGAGATACGAGCAGTACTTC | CSAFPERVAGGARYEQYF
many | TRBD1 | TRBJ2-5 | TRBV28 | TGTGCCAGCAGTCCCCCGGGACAGGGGAGAGAGACCCAGTACTTC | CASSPPGQGRETQYF
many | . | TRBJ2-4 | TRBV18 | TGTGCCAGCTCACCAAGGCCGGGGGGCCAAAACATTCAGTACTTC | CASSPRPGGQNIQYF
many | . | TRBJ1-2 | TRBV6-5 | TGTGCCTCCTCCAGGGGTGGCTACACCTTC | CASSRGGYTF
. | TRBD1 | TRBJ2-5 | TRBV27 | TGTGCCAGCAGCGAATGGGGGACAGTAGAAGAGACCCAGTACTTC | CASSEWGTVEETQYF
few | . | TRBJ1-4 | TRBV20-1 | TGCAGTGCTAGAGACTATCTCCCTGGACCGATAAAAAATGAAAAACTGTTTTTT | CSARDYLPGPIKNEKLFF
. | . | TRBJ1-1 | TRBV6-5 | TGTGCCAGCACACGGACTGGCATGAACACTGAAGCTTTCTTT | CASTRTGMNTEAFF
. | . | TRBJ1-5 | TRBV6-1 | TGTGCCAGCAGTACCAGACAGGATGATTTTTATAGCAATCAGCCCCAGCATTTT | CASSTRQDDFYSNQPQHF
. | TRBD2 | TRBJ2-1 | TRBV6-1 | TGTGCCAGCAGTGGGACTAGCGGGGGCAATTACAATGAGCAGTTCTTC | CASSGTSGGNYNEQFF
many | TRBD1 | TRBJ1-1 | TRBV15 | TGTGCCACCAGCACGGGACAGGGGTTTTATGCTTTCTTT | CATSTGQGFYAFF
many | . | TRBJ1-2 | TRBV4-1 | TGCGCCAGCAGCCCCTACCGGGACGAGGACTATGGCTACACCTTC | CASSPYRDEDYGYTF
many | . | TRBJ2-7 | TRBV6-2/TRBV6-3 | TGTGCCAGCAGTTACGTTAGAATAAGCGGATCACTCTACGAGCAGTACTTC | CASSYVRISGSLYEQYF
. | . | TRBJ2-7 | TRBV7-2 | TGTGCCAGCAGCGTAGGGGGGGACGTTAGGTACTCCTACGAGCAGTACTTC | CASSVGGDVRYSYEQYF
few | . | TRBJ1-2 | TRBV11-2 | TGTGCCAGCAGCCATCTCAGGGCAACCCTGGGTGGCTACACCTTC | CASSHLRATLGGYTF
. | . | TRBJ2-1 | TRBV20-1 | TGCAGTGCTCCAGCCCTACTGTCGGCCGGGAATGAGCAGTTCTTC | CSAPALLSAGNEQFF
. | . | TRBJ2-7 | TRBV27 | TGTGCCAGCAGTTTATCAAACCTCGGCGAGCAGTACTTC | CASSLSNLGEQYF
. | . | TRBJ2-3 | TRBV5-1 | TGCGCCAGCAGCTTGGAAAGGTGGGGGCGGACTAATGAAAAACTGTATTTT | CASSLERWGRTNEKLYF
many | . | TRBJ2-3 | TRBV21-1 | TGTGCCAGCAGCAAGGGGGATCTGGACAGGGTGCTGGATACGCAGTATTTT | CASSKGDLDRVLDTQYF
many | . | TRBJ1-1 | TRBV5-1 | TGCGCCAGCAGCCCGCCCCGAGGCCTGAACACTGAAGCTTTCTTT | CASSPPRGLNTEAFF
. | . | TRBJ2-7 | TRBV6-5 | TGTGCCAGCAGGCCCCAGGGGTTATACGAGCAGTACTTC | CASRPQGLYEQYF
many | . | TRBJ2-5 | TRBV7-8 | TGTGCCAGCAGCCCCGGGCATGGGCGGATGGAGACCCAGTACTTC | CASSPGHGRMETQYF
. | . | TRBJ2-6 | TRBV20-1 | TGCAGTGCTAGGGCGGACTCCTCTGGGGCCAACGTCCTGACTTTC | CSARADSSGANVLTF
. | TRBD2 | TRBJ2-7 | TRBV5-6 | TGTGCCAGCAGCGATCCTAGCGGGAGCTCCTACAATGAGCAGTACTTC | CASSDPSGSSYNEQYF
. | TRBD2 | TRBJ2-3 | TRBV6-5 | TGTGCCGGCAGGGATCGACTAGCGGGGGGGGCAGACACGCAGTATTTT | CAGRDRLAGGADTQYF
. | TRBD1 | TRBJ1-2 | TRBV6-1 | TGTGCCAGCAGTGACCCACTGGACAGGTTCAACTATGGCTACACCTTC | CASSDPLDRFNYGYTF
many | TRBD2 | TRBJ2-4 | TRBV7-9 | TGTGCCAGCAGCTTAGTTGTTGGGACTAGCGATTCCAAAAACATTCAGTACTTC | CASSLVVGTSDSKNIQYF
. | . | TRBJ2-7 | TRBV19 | TGTGCCAGTAGGAATCGGGCAGGAGCCACCCAAGGCGAGCAGTACTTC | CASRNRAGATQGEQYF
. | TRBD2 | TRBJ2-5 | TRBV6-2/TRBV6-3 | TGTGCCAGCAGTTACCGAGCGGGAGCTCTCCAAGAGACCCAGTACTTC | CASSYRAGALQETQYF
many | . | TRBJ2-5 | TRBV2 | TGTGCCAGCAGACGGACAGCCTTTCAATTTCAAGAGACCCAGTACTTC | CASRRTAFQFQETQYF
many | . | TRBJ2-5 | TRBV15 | TGTGCCACCAGCAGAGGGTATGAGGGCCAAGAGACCCAGTACTTC | CATSRGYEGQETQYF
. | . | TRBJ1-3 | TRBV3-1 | TGTGCCAGCAGCCAAGATCTAGGACAAGGAAACACCATATATTTT | CASSQDLGQGNTIYF
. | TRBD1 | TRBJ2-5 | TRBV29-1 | TGCAGCGTCTCCGGACAGGGAGGAGAGACCCAGTACTTC | CSVSGQGGETQYF
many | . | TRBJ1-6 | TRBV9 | TGTGCCAGCAGCGCGGACGCGTCCTATAATTCACCCCTCCACTTT | CASSADASYNSPLHF